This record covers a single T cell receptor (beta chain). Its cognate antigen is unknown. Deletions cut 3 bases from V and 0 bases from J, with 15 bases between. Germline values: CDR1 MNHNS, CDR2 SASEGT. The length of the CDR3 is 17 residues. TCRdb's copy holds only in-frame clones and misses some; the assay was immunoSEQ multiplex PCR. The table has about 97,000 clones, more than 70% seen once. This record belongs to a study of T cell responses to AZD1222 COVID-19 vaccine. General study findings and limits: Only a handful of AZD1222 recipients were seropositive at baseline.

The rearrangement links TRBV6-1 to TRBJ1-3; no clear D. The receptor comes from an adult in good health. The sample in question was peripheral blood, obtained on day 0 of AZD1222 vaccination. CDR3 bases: TGTGCCAGCAGTGAGCCCAAAGCCTCCTACTCTGGAAACACCATATATTTT. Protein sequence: CASSEPKASYSGNTIYF.